Listed here are 15 T cell receptor beta chains from one sample, sequenced in a study of T cell responses to AZD1222 COVID-19 vaccine (dated by TCRdb to the early 2020s). Library preparation was by the immunoSEQ multiplex PCR assay. TCRdb obtained this table from immuneACCESS and retained in-frame rearrangements with V and J assigned. These tables miss some clones; where compared with another copy, unresolved V genes account for less than half of the shortfall, and the remainder is unexplained. This sample holds 110,000 to 150,000 clones; 80% to 90% were observed only once. Together, the top ten hold around 8% of the sample. The time point tag for this specimen amounts to: baseline before first vaccination. The sequences come from peripheral blood, collected on day 0 of AZD1222 vaccination. The receptor source for this set is an adult in good health.

The gene calls are TRBV5-6 and TRBJ1-2; D unclear. The CDR3 is 14 residues long. The germline gives CDR1 SGHDT, CDR2 YYEEEE. Deletions cut 4 bases from V and 0 bases from J, with 10 bases between. CDR3 sequence reads: CASSPEVANYGYTF. CDR3 nucleotides: TGTGCCAGCAGCCCCGAGGTAGCTAACTATGGCTACACCTTC.

V usage is TRBV5-1 and J usage is TRBJ1-4, with D hard to call. With 1 base removed from V and 0 bases from J, the gap between germline ends came to 7 bases. Germline CDR1 SGHRS, CDR2 YFSETQ. CDR3 length equals 15 residues. The CDR3 DNA follows: TGCGCCAGCAGCTTGTCATCCGCAACTAATGAAAAACTGTTTTTT. This codes for CASSLSSATNEKLFF.

This rearrangement joins TRBV7-8 to TRBJ1-2; D not certain. Between the trimmed V and J ends, which lost 5 bases and 4 bases, there was a span of 11 bases. This CDR3 has 13 residues. Per germline, CDR1 SGHVS and CDR2 FQNEAQ. In DNA form, the CDR3 reads TGTGCCAGCAGCACGACACCAGTCTATGGCTACACCTTC. Its translation: CASSTTPVYGYTF.

The chain has TRBV7-8 and TRBJ2-1, with TRBD2 identical over 7 bases. The V segment lost 1 base and the J segment 8 bases; nucleotides outside the gene matches: 5. Germline CDR1 is SGHVS and CDR2 is FQNEAQ. This CDR3 comprises 14 residues. CDR3 sequence (DNA): TGTGCCAGCAGCTTAGAAACGGGAGGCTATGAGCAGTTCTTC. It translates to CASSLETGGYEQFF.

The V call is TRBV6-5, the J call TRBJ2-7; D is unclear. V was cut by 6 bases and J by 2 bases, with 8 bases left in between. CDR1 and CDR2 from the germline V gene are MNHEY and SVGAGI. The CDR3 sequence is 12 residues long. DNA of the CDR3: TGTGCCAGCAGGGACGTTACCTACGAGCAGTACTTC. It specifies CASRDVTYEQYF.

In its sample, this clone was seen a few times. This sequence joins TRBV19 and TRBJ1-6; D gene unclear. CDR1 LNHDA and CDR2 SQIVND come from the germline V gene (reference sequence). CDR3 length equals 13 residues. Trimming stripped 7 bases from V and 8 bases from J, with 12 bases between. CDR3 bases: TGTGCCAGTACTTCAGCCCCCGATTCACCCCTCCACTTT. Its translation is CASTSAPDSPLHF.

This clone was picked up a small number of times. The V and J genes are TRBV6-1 and TRBJ2-7; no clear D. The CDR3 is 13 residues long. Germline values: CDR1 MNHNS, CDR2 SASEGT. The V and J ends lost 1 base and 3 bases respectively, with 7 bases between them. The CDR3 sequence: CASSEGYGYEQYF. DNA of the CDR3: TGTGCCAGCAGTGAAGGGTATGGCTACGAGCAGTACTTC.

The chain has TRBV29-1 and TRBJ2-6, with D tentatively TRBD1 (6 bases). The CDR3 extends over 15 amino acids. Germline CDR1 SQVTM, CDR2 ANQGSEA. Trimming left V 7 bases short and J 2 bases short, with 15 bases between. The CDR3 DNA sequence: TGCAGCGCTCTGGCAGGGGCTGCTGGGGCCAACGTCCTGACTTTC. It is translated as CSALAGAAGANVLTF. The entire variable domain, with the rest obtained from reference TRBV29-1 and TRBJ2-6, is as follows: SAVISQKPSRDICQRGTSLTIQCQVDSQVTMMFWYRQQPGQSLTLIATANQGSEATYESGFVIDKFPISRPNLTFSTLTVSNMSPEDSSIYLCSALAGAAGANVLTFGAGSRLTVL.

V and J are TRBV5-1 and TRBJ2-5; maybe TRBD2 (5 bases). The V gene lost 5 bases and the J gene lost 2 bases, with 16 bases spanning the gap. Germline V gene sequence: CDR1 SGHRS, CDR2 YFSETQ. CDR3 length: 15 amino acids. CDR3 sequence reads: CASSDQPGSQETQYF. The CDR3 DNA is TGCGCCAGCAGTGACCAACCGGGGTCTCAAGAGACCCAGTACTTC.

CDR3 residues: CASTGGLAGTYEQYF. The DNA of the CDR3 is TGTGCCAGCACGGGGGGGCTAGCGGGGACCTACGAGCAGTACTTC. This chain uses TRBV7-2 with TRBJ2-7; 9 nucleotides align to TRBD2. Looked up from germline, CDR1 is SGHTA and CDR2 is FQGNSA. The CDR3 spans 15 residues. Unmatched junction bases numbered 9, after V lost 7 bases and J lost 2 bases.

V gene TRBV15 combines with J gene TRBJ2-7; no firm D call. CDR3 length: 15 residues. Germline lookup yields CDR1 LNHNV and CDR2 YYDKDF (reference sequence). V shed 10 bases and J shed 4 bases, with 23 bases lying between them. Here the CDR3 reads CAISSQGRVSYEQYF. The CDR3 DNA is TGTGCCATCAGTTCCCAAGGCCGGGTTAGTTACGAGCAGTACTTC.

This chain links TRBV15 with TRBJ2-1; the match to TRBD1 covers 12 bases. The CDR3 length is 15 residues. The J segment lost 7 bases and the V segment lost 8 bases, leaving 9 bases of the junction unmatched. Germline CDR1 is LNHNV and CDR2 is YYDKDF (reference sequence). CDR3 amino acids: CATGEGQGAYNEQFF. Here the CDR3 DNA reads TGTGCCACCGGAGAGGGACAGGGGGCATATAATGAGCAGTTCTTC.

The J gene is TRBJ1-2, the V gene TRBV18; possible D gene TRBD1, 5 bases. Looked up from germline, CDR1 is KGHSH and CDR2 is LQKENI. This CDR3 comprises 17 residues. V lost 0 bases, J lost 1 base, and 15 bases lay in between. CDR3 amino acids: CASSPPGVGADNYGYTF. The CDR3 nucleotides are TGTGCCAGCTCACCACCGGGGGTCGGCGCGGATAACTATGGCTACACCTTC.

The sample holds one count of this clone. V is TRBV2 and J is TRBJ1-4; TRBD1 matches at 8 bases. This CDR3 is built from 16 residues. The germline V gene encodes CDR1 SNHLY and CDR2 FYNNEI. The V gene end was trimmed by 5 bases and the J gene end by 8 bases; junction bases not matched to a gene: 13. Here the CDR3 reads CASSPGQGPSVEKLFF. CDR3 DNA: TGTGCCAGCAGTCCAGGACAGGGACCCTCGGTGGAAAAACTGTTTTTT.

In DNA form, the CDR3 reads TGTGCCAGCAGTTACAGGGGGCTGGGAAACACCATATATTTT. Translation: CASSYRGLGNTIYF. The chain employs TRBV6-5 and TRBJ1-3, with 7 bases identical to TRBD1. The CDR3 sequence is 14 residues long. Germline V gene data show CDR1 as MNHEY and CDR2 as SVGAGI. The V and J ends lost 2 bases and 4 bases, in that order; junction bases with no gene match: 2.